One and the same sample provided the 25 T cell receptor beta chains below, sequenced in a study of spatial heterogeneity in lung cancer. Noted time point: sample taken at primary tumor resection. TCRdb reprocessed the 5' RACE reads via MiXCR and lists one record per CDR3 protein. The sample has some 25,000 distinct CDR3 sequences, 4% to 5% seen once; the top ten hold about 5%. The specimen comprised PBMCs, sampled at surgery. Source of these receptors: a male donor with early-stage non-small cell lung cancer.

This clonotype was counted ten times or more. This chain links TRBV30 with TRBJ2-3; either TRBD1 or TRBD2 may fit D (6 bases each). This CDR3 contains 16 residues. Deletions cut 3 bases from V and 5 bases from J, with 21 bases between. Germline V CDR1 and CDR2: GTSNPN, SVGIG (reference sequence). CDR3 sequence: CAWSPRWGAEEDTQYF. The CDR3 bases are TGTGCCTGGAGCCCAAGGTGGGGGGCGGAGGAAGATACGCAGTATTTT.

This clonotype came up many times. The chain uses TRBV7-2 and TRBJ1-3; D perhaps matches TRBD1 (5 bases). The CDR3 is 19 amino acids. CDR1 SGHTA and CDR2 FQGNSA come from the germline V gene. V was cut by 1 base and J by 0 bases, with 19 bases left in between. CDR3 loop: CASSLVGGGAITSGNTIYF. CDR3 nucleotide sequence: TGTGCCAGCAGCTTAGTAGGCGGGGGTGCCATTACCTCTGGAAACACCATATATTTT.

Many counts were recorded for this clonotype. The chain employs TRBV18 and TRBJ2-7, with D perhaps matching TRBD1 or TRBD2 (5 bases each). The CDR3 loop spans 14 amino acids. The germline gives CDR1 KGHSH, CDR2 LQKENI. V was trimmed by 3 bases and J by 7 bases, leaving 16 bases between them. Here the CDR3 reads CASSPEGRPPEQYF. CDR3 nucleotide sequence: TGTGCCAGCTCACCTGAGGGACGGCCACCGGAGCAGTACTTC.

This clonotype was observed at least ten times. The J gene is TRBJ1-2, the V gene TRBV18; D is undetermined. CDR3 size: 13 residues. The V and J ends lost 3 bases and 3 bases respectively, with 8 bases between them. Germline V CDR1 and CDR2: KGHSH, LQKENI. CDR3 residues: CASSPGGDYGYTF. CDR3 in DNA: TGTGCCAGCTCACCCGGTGGGGACTATGGCTACACCTTC.

This clonotype has a count of ten or more. This rearrangement joins TRBV6-1 to TRBJ1-5; TRBD1 matches 7 bases. Germline V CDR1 and CDR2: MNHNS, SASEGT. V lost 4 bases to trimming and J lost 8 bases; unmatched junction nucleotides: 5. This CDR3 region has 13 residues. The CDR3 DNA reads as TGTGCCAGCAGTGGACAGGGTTTTGAGCCCCAGCATTTT. Its translation is CASSGQGFEPQHF.

Many counts were recorded for this clonotype. This chain connects TRBV29-1 to TRBJ2-3; weak D call: TRBD2 (5 bases). Germline V gene lookup returns CDR1 SQVTM and CDR2 ANQGSEA. This CDR3 has 12 amino acids. With 6 bases removed from V and 6 bases from J, the gap between germline ends came to 13 bases. CDR3: CSVLPRTDTQYF. DNA for the CDR3: TGCAGCGTCTTACCCAGGACTGATACGCAGTATTTT.

This clonotype was seen repeatedly, ten times or more. The V call is TRBV28, the J call TRBJ2-3, with no clear D. V was pared by 6 bases and J by 0 bases, with 16 bases between. Germline assignment: CDR1 MDHEN and CDR2 SYDVKM. The CDR3 has 16 residues. CDR3 in DNA: TGTGCCAGCAGCTACCACTTAGAAACTAGCACAGATACGCAGTATTTT. It translates to CASSYHLETSTDTQYF.

This clonotype showed up many times. This chain uses TRBV5-5 with TRBJ1-5, with a tentative D call TRBD1 (6 bases). The CDR3 length is 14 residues. Looked up from germline, CDR1 is SGHKS and CDR2 is YYEKEE (reference sequence). The V end lost 4 bases, the J end lost 14 bases, and 22 bases lay between the germline ends. Written as DNA, the CDR3 is TGTGCCAGCAGCCTCGCCGTGGGGGCCAACAGAGAGCATTTT. This encodes CASSLAVGANREHF.

By its share, this clonotype is medium-sized. This chain joins TRBV29-1 and TRBJ2-7; TRBD2 aligns across 8 bases. CDR3 size: 14 residues. From germline, CDR1 is SQVTM and CDR2 ANQGSEA. Trimming took 4 bases from V and 0 from J; bases not matched to a gene: 5. The CDR3 DNA reads as TGCAGCGTTGCGCGGCTAGCGGGCTCCTACGAGCAGTACTTC. Amino acid sequence: CSVARLAGSYEQYF.

The V gene is TRBV2, the J gene TRBJ1-5; TRBD1 is a possible D gene (5 bases). The CDR3 runs to 14 residues. V was shortened by 2 bases and J by 6 bases, with 11 bases between the two germline ends. Germline V gene data show CDR1 as SNHLY and CDR2 as FYNNEI. CDR3 sequence: CASSENQGSQPQHF. The CDR3 DNA follows: TGTGCCAGCAGTGAAAATCAGGGCAGTCAGCCCCAGCATTTT.

Ten or more counts support this clonotype. The chain links TRBV28 to TRBJ1-5, with D perhaps TRBD1 (5 bases). The CDR3 has 12 amino acids. Germline V lookup: CDR1 MDHEN, CDR2 SYDVKM. Trimming left V 6 bases short and J 8 bases short, with 11 bases between. In DNA form, the CDR3 reads TGTGCCAGCAGCCTGGACAAAAAGCCCCAGCATTTT. Protein product: CASSLDKKPQHF.

This clonotype was seen at least ten times. The V and J genes are TRBV28 and TRBJ1-1; a possible D gene is TRBD1 (6 bases). Trimming cost V 6 bases and J 4 bases, with 21 bases left between them. The CDR3 sequence is 16 residues long. The germline V gene has CDR1 MDHEN and CDR2 SYDVKM. The CDR3 sequence: CASRTTTGQGLTEAFF. Here the CDR3 DNA reads TGTGCCAGCAGGACAACAACCGGGCAGGGGCTCACTGAAGCTTTCTTT. Together with reference TRBV28 and TRBJ1-1, the CDR3 gives the full variable domain: DVKVTQSSRYLVKRTGEKVFLECVQDMDHENMFWYRQDPGLGLRLIYFSYDVKMKEKGDIPEGYSVSREKKERFSLILESASTNQTSMYLCASRTTTGQGLTEAFFGQGTRLTVV.

This clonotype was detected ten times or more. The genes are TRBV20-1 and TRBJ2-7; 11 nucleotides agree with TRBD1. Germline trimming cut 6 bases from V and 5 bases from J; bases unmatched to any gene: 12. CDR1 and CDR2 (germline): DFQATT, SNEGSKA (reference sequence). The CDR3 is 15 amino acids. For the CDR3, the DNA is TGCAGTGCCCCCGGTAGGGACAGGGGGATGAACGAGCAGTACTTC. It is translated as CSAPGRDRGMNEQYF.

In its sample, this clonotype was seen many times. This sequence joins TRBV9 and TRBJ2-3, with TRBD2 identical over 8 bases. From germline, CDR1 is SGDLS and CDR2 YYNGEE. Trimming cost V 4 bases and J 3 bases; bases outside gene matches: 7. The CDR3 length is 15 residues. The CDR3 is CASSLSGGVTDTQYF. CDR3 bases: TGTGCCAGCAGCCTATCCGGGGGGGTAACAGATACGCAGTATTTT.

This clonotype appeared many times. The genes are TRBV5-1 and TRBJ2-2, with D maybe TRBD1 (5 bases). This CDR3 has 15 residues. V was clipped by 0 bases and J by 5 bases, with 11 bases between them. Germline assignment: CDR1 SGHRS and CDR2 YFSETQ. The CDR3 DNA reads TGCGCCAGCAGCTTGGACCCAGGGATAACCGGGGAGCTGTTTTTT. Translation: CASSLDPGITGELFF.

This clonotype was counted ten times or more. The genes are TRBV5-1 and TRBJ2-3; 7 nucleotides match TRBD2. Germline V gene sequence: CDR1 SGHRS, CDR2 YFSETQ. CDR3 length equals 16 residues. V trimming: 6 bases; J trimming: 2 bases; junction bases outside the gene matches: 12. CDR3 region: CASTPGGGLYTDTQYF. The CDR3 DNA sequence: TGCGCCAGCACCCCTGGGGGGGGTCTCTACACAGATACGCAGTATTTT.

This clonotype was seen ten or more times. The junction shows a germline mismatch at one end, possibly a read error. V gene TRBV7-7 combines with J gene TRBJ2-3, with 9 bases aligning to TRBD1. The CDR3 spans 15 residues. Germline loops: CDR1 SSHAT, CDR2 FNYEAQ (reference sequence). This CDR3 is CASSLQGASTDTQYF. CDR3 sequence (DNA): TGTGCTAGCAGCTTACAGGGGGCCTCCACAGATACGCAGTATTTT.

Many counts were recorded for this clonotype. The V call is TRBV27, the J call TRBJ2-7; D tentatively reads TRBD1 or TRBD2 (5 bases each). CDR1 and CDR2 from the germline V gene are MNHEY and SMNVEV (reference sequence). The ends were cut back, 5 bases at V and 0 bases at J, with 14 bases in the middle. This CDR3 is 15 amino acids long. The CDR3 sequence is CASSPRTGPSYEQYF. As DNA, the CDR3 is TGTGCCAGCAGTCCGAGGACGGGGCCCTCCTACGAGCAGTACTTC.

In its sample, this clonotype was seen many times. The rearrangement joins TRBV7-2 to TRBJ2-5; the D gene is possibly TRBD2 (6 bases). Trimming shortened V by 0 bases and J by 1 base, and 12 bases separated the two germline ends. There are 16 residues in the CDR3. The germline V gene has CDR1 SGHTA and CDR2 FQGNSA. The CDR3 sequence: CASSLAGGLGQETQYF. DNA of the CDR3: TGTGCCAGCAGCTTAGCTGGGGGGTTAGGCCAAGAGACCCAGTACTTC.

At least ten counts were recorded for this clonotype. The rearrangement joins TRBV6-5 to TRBJ2-7; 10 bases fit TRBD1. V was pared by 0 bases and J by 3 bases, with 2 bases of the junction left unmatched. The CDR3 is made up of 15 amino acids. CDR1 is MNHEY, CDR2 SVGAGI, per germline. The DNA of the CDR3 is TGTGCCAGCAGTTACTCTCGGGACAGGGGCTACGAGCAGTACTTC. Residues: CASSYSRDRGYEQYF.

This clonotype was seen at least ten times. The chain combines TRBV18 with TRBJ2-3, with D perhaps TRBD2 (6 bases). Germline-derived CDR1 and CDR2 are KGHSH and LQKENI. Trimming stripped 3 bases from V and 2 bases from J, with 12 bases between. The CDR3 consists of 15 residues. The CDR3 region has the DNA TGTGCCAGCTCACCCACACGGGGGTTCACAGATACGCAGTATTTT. The encoded protein is CASSPTRGFTDTQYF.

This clonotype was detected ten times or more. The V and J genes are TRBV7-3 and TRBJ2-7, with unresolved D. In germline, CDR1 is SGHTA, CDR2 FQGTGA. The CDR3 has 14 residues. With 2 bases removed from V and 0 bases from J, the gap between germline ends came to 8 bases. The CDR3 spells CASSLVPFSYEQYF. The CDR3 DNA reads TGTGCCAGCAGCTTAGTACCCTTCTCCTACGAGCAGTACTTC.

This clonotype occurred many times. The CDR3 loop is CSARASRGAGELFF. The CDR3 nucleotides are TGCAGTGCTAGGGCCTCCAGGGGGGCCGGGGAGCTGTTTTTT. The V call is TRBV20-1, the J call TRBJ2-2; D might be TRBD1 (7 bases). V was cut by 3 bases and J by 6 bases, with 14 bases left in between. This CDR3 has 14 amino acids. The germline V gene encodes CDR1 DFQATT and CDR2 SNEGSKA (reference sequence).

This clonotype was counted at least ten times. The chain is built from TRBV20-1 and TRBJ1-1, with 9 bases aligning to TRBD1. CDR3 length: 14 residues. J gave up 1 base and V 0 bases, and 0 bases lay outside the gene matches. Germline V gives CDR1 DFQATT, CDR2 SNEGSKA (reference sequence). CDR3 nucleotides: TGCAGTGCTAGAGAACAGGGGGCGAACACTGAAGCTTTCTTT. Translation gives CSAREQGANTEAFF.

This clonotype was seen many times. The chain carries TRBV20-1 and TRBJ2-7; 7 nucleotides agree with TRBD1. Losses at the gene ends were 1 base for V and 1 base for J; bases not matched to a gene: 7. CDR1 and CDR2 (germline): DFQATT, SNEGSKA (reference sequence). The CDR3 loop spans 15 amino acids. The CDR3 loop reads CSARVDRQGSYEQYF. The CDR3 nucleotides read TGCAGTGCTAGAGTGGACAGACAGGGTTCCTACGAGCAGTACTTC.